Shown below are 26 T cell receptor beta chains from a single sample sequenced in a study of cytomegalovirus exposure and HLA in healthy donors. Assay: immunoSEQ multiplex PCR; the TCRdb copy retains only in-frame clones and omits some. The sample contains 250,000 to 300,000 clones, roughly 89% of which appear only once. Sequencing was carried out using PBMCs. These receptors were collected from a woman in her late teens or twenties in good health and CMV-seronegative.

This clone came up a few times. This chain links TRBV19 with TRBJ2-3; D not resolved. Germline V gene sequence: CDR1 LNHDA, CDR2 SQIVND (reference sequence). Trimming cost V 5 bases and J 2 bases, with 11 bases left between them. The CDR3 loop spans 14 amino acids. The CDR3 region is CASSAGTDTDTQYF. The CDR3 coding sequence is TGTGCCAGTAGTGCCGGTACAGACACAGATACGCAGTATTTT.

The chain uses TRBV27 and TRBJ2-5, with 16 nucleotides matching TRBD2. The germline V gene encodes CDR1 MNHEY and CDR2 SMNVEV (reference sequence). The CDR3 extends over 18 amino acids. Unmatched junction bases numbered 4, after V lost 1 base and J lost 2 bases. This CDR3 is CASSLLGLAGGPQETQYF. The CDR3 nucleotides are TGTGCCAGCAGTTTATTGGGACTAGCGGGGGGGCCGCAAGAGACCCAGTACTTC.

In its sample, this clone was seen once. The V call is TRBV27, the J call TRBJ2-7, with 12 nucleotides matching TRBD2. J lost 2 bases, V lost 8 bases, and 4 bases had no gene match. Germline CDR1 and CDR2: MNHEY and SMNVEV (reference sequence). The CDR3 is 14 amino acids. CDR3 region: CASELAGGPYEQYV. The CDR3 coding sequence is TGTGCCAGCGAACTAGCGGGGGGCCCCTACGAGCAGTACGTC.

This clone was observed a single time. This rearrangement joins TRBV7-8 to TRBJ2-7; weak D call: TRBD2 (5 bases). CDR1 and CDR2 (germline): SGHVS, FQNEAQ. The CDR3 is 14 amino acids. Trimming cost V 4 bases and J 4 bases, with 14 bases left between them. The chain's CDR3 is CASSWRTPTYEQYF. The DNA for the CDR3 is TGTGCCAGCAGCTGGAGGACTCCAACATACGAGCAGTACTTC.

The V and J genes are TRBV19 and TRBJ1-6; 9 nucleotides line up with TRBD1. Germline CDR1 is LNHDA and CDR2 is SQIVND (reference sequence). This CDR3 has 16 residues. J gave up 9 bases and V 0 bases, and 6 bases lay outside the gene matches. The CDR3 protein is CASSIESRTGVSPLHF. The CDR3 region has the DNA TGTGCCAGTAGTATAGAGTCCCGGACAGGGGTTTCACCCCTCCACTTT.

As DNA, the CDR3 is TGTGCCAGCAGCTTAGATGCAGTACAAGAGACCCAGTACTTC. This gives the protein CASSLDAVQETQYF. The J gene is TRBJ2-5, the V gene TRBV7-7; D is undetermined. Germline CDR1 SSHAT, CDR2 FNYEAQ (reference sequence). Trimming took off 1 base at V and 2 bases at J, with 8 bases between the two ends. This CDR3 spans 14 amino acids.

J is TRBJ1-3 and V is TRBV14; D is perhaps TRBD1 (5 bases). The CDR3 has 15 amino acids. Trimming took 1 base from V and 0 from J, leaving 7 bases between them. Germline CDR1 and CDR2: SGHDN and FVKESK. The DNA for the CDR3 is TGTGCCAGCAGCCAAGGACAGAGCTCTGGAAACACCATATATTTT. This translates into CASSQGQSSGNTIYF.

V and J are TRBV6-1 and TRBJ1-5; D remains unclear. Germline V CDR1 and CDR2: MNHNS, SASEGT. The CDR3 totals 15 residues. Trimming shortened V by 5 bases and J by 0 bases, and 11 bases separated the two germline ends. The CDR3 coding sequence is TGTGCCAGCAGTCCTGACGGAGATAGCAATCAGCCCCAGCATTTT. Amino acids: CASSPDGDSNQPQHF.

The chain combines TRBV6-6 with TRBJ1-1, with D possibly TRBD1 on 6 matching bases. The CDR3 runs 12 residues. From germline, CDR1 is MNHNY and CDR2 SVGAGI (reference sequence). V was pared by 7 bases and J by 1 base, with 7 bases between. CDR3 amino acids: CASNRANTEAFF. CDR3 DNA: TGTGCCAGCAACAGGGCGAACACTGAAGCTTTCTTT.

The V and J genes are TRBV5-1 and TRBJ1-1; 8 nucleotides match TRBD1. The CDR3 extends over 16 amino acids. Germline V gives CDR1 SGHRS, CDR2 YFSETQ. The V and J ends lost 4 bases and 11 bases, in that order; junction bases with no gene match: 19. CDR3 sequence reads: CASSPAFGTGPLGAFF. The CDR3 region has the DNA TGCGCCAGCAGCCCGGCCTTTGGGACAGGTCCCCTTGGGGCTTTCTTT.

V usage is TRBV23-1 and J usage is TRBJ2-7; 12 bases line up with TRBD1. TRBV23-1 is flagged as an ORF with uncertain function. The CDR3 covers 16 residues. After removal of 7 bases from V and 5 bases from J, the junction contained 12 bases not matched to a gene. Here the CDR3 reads CASKRTPGQGAHEQYV. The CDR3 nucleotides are TGCGCCAGCAAACGGACACCGGGACAGGGGGCCCACGAGCAGTACGTC.

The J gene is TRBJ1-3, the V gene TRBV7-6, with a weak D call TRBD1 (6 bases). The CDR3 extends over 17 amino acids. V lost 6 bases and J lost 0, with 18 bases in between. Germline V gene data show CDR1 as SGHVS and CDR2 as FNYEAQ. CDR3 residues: CASSLDRFSASGNTIYF. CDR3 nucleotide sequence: TGTGCCAGCAGTCTAGACAGGTTTAGCGCCTCTGGAAACACCATATATTTT. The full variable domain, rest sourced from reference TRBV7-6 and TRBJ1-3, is GAGVSQSPRYKVTKRGQDVALRCDPISGHVSLYWYRQALGQGPEFLTYFNYEAQQDKSGLPNDRFSAERPEGSISTLTIQRTEQRDSAMYRCASSLDRFSASGNTIYFGEGSWLTVV.

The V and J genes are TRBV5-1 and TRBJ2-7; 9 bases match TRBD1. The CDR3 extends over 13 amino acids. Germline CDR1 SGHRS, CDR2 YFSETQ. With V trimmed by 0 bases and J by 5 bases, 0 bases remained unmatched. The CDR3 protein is CASSLGTGDEQYF. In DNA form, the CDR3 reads TGCGCCAGCAGCTTGGGGACAGGGGACGAGCAGTACTTC. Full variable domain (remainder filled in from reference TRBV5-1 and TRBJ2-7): KAGVTQTPRYLIKTRGQQVTLSCSPISGHRSVSWYQQTPGQGLQFLFEYFSETQRNKGNFPGRFSGRQFSNSRSEMNVSTLELGDSALYLCASSLGTGDEQYFGPGTRLTVT.

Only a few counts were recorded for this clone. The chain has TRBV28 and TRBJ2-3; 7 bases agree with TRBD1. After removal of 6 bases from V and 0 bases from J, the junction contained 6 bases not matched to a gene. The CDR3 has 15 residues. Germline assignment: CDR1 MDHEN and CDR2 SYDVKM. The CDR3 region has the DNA TGTGCCAGCAGGGACAGGATGACTAGCACAGATACGCAGTATTTT. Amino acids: CASRDRMTSTDTQYF.

The CDR3 DNA follows: TGTGCCAGCAGTGAAGCGCTTCGGTGGCATTTT. This gives the protein CASSEALRWHF. V is TRBV2 and J is TRBJ1-5; D unresolved. Germline loops: CDR1 SNHLY, CDR2 FYNNEI. The CDR3 totals 11 residues. Trimming shortened V by 0 bases and J by 15 bases, and 9 bases separated the two germline ends. Filled out from reference TRBV2 and TRBJ1-5, the complete variable domain reads EPEVTQTPSHQVTQMGQEVILRCVPISNHLYFYWYRQILGQKVEFLVSFYNNEISEKSEIFDDQFSVERPDGSNFTLKIRSTKLEDSAMYFCASSEALRWHFGDGTRLSIL.

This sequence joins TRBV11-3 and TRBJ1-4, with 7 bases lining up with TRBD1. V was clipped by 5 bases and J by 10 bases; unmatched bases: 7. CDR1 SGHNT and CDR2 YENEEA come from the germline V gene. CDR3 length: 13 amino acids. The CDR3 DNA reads TGTGCCAGCAGCCCCGATCCAGGGGGAAAACTGTTTTTT. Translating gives CASSPDPGGKLFF. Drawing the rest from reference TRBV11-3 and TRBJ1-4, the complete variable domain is EAGVVQSPRYKIIEKKQPVAFWCNPISGHNTLYWYLQNLGQGPELLIRYENEEAVDDSQLPKDRFSAERLKGVDSTLKIQPAELGDSAVYLCASSPDPGGKLFFGSGTQLSVL.

In DNA form, the CDR3 reads TGTGCCAGCTCGATGACAGGAGAGAACACTGAAGCTTTCTTT. Protein sequence: CASSMTGENTEAFF. The V and J genes are TRBV18 and TRBJ1-1; D might be TRBD1 (6 bases). This CDR3 is 14 amino acids long. V was pared by 6 bases and J by 1 base, with 12 bases between. CDR1 is KGHSH, CDR2 LQKENI, per germline.

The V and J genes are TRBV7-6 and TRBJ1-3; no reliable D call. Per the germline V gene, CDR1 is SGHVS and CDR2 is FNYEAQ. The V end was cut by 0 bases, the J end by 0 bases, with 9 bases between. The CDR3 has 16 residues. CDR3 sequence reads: CASSLAGGFSGNTIYF. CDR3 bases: TGTGCCAGCAGCTTAGCTGGCGGGTTCTCTGGAAACACCATATATTTT.

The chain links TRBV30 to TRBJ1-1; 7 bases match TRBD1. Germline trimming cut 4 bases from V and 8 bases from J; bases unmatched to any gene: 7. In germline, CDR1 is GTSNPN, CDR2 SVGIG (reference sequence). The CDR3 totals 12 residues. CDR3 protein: CAWTAGGWEAFF. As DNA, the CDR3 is TGTGCCTGGACCGCAGGGGGTTGGGAAGCTTTCTTT. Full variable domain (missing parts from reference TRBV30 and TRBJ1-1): SQTIHQWPATLVQPVGSPLSLECTVEGTSNPNLYWYRQAAGRGLQLLFYSVGIGQISSEVPQNLSASRPQDRQFILSSKKLLLSDSGFYLCAWTAGGWEAFFGQGTRLTVV.

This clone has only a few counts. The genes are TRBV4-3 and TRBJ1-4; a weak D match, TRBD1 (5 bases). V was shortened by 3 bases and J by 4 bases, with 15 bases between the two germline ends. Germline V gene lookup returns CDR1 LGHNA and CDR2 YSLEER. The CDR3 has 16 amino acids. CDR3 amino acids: CASSHTRGGVNEKLFF. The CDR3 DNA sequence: TGCGCCAGCAGCCATACCCGGGGCGGGGTTAATGAAAAACTGTTTTTT.

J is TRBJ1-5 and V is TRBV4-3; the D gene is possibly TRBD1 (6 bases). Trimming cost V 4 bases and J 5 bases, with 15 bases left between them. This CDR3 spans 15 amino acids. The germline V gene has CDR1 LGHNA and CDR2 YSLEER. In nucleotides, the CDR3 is TGCGCCAGCAGCCTAGAGAAAGGGGGATATCAGCCCCAGCATTTT. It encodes CASSLEKGGYQPQHF.

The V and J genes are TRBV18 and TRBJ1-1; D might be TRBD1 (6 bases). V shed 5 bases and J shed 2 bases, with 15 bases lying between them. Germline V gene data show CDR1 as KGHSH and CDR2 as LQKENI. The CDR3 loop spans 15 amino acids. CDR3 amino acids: CASSINGQINTEAFF. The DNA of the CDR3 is TGTGCCAGCTCAATTAACGGACAGATCAACACTGAAGCTTTCTTT. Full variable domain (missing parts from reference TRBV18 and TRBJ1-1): NAGVMQNPRHLVRRRGQEARLRCSPMKGHSHVYWYRQLPEEGLKFMVYLQKENIIDESGMPKERFSAEFPKEGPSILRIQQVVRGDSAAYFCASSINGQINTEAFFGQGTRLTVV.

Here the CDR3 reads CATSRDLPPLKVSYEQYF. In DNA form, the CDR3 reads TGTGCCACCAGCAGAGATCTTCCGCCACTGAAAGTTTCCTACGAGCAGTACTTC. The chain couples TRBV15 to TRBJ2-7; D uncertain. V gave up 0 bases and J gave up 1 base, with 19 bases separating them. This CDR3 region has 18 residues. Per the germline V gene, CDR1 is LNHNV and CDR2 is YYDKDF (reference sequence). The full variable domain, rest sourced from reference TRBV15 and TRBJ2-7, is DAMVIQNPRYQVTQFGKPVTLSCSQTLNHNVMYWYQQKSSQAPKLLFHYYDKDFNNEADTPDNFQSRRPNTSFCFLDIRSPGLGDTAMYLCATSRDLPPLKVSYEQYFGPGTRLTVT.

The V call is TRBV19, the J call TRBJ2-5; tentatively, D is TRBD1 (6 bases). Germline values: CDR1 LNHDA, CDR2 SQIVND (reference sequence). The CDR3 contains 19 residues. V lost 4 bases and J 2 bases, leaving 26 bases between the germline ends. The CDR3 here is CASSTGRGDRKFSQETQYF. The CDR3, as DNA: TGTGCCAGTAGTACCGGAAGGGGCGACAGGAAGTTTTCTCAAGAGACCCAGTACTTC. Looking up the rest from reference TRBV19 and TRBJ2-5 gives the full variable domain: DGGITQSPKYLFRKEGQNVTLSCEQNLNHDAMYWYRQDPGQGLRLIYYSQIVNDFQKGDIAEGYSVSREKKESFPLTVTSAQKNPTAFYLCASSTGRGDRKFSQETQYFGPGTRLLVL.

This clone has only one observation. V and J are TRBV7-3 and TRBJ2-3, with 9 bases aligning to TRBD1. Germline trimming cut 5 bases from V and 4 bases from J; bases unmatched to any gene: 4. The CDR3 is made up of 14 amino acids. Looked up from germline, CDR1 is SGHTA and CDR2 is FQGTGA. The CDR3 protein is CASSTWTGADTQYF. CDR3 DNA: TGTGCCAGCAGCACCTGGACAGGGGCAGATACGCAGTATTTT. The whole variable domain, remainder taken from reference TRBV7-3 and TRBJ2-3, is GAGVSQTPSNKVTEKGKYVELRCDPISGHTALYWYRQSLGQGPEFLIYFQGTGAADDSGLPNDRFFAVRPEGSVSTLKIQRTERGDSAVYLCASSTWTGADTQYFGPGTRLTVL.

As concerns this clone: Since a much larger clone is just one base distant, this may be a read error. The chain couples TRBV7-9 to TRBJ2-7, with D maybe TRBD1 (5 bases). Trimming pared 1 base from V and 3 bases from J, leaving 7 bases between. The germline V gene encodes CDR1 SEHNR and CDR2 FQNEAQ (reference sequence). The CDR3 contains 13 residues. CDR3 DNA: TGTGCCAGCAGCTTAGGGACAAACTACGAGCAGTACTTC. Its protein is CASSLGTNYEQYF.